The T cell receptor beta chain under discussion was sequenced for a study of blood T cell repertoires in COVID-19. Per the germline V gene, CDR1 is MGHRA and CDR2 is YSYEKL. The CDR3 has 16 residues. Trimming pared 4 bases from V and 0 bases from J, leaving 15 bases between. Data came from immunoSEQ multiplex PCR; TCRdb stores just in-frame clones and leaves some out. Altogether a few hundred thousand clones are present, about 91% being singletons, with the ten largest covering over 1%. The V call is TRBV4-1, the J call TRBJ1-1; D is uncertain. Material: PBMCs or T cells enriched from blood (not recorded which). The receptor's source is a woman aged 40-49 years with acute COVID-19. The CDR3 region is CASSPLTTSVNTEAFF. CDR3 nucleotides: TGCGCCAGCAGCCCACTTACGACATCGGTGAACACTGAAGCTTTCTTT.